The rows below give T cell receptor beta chains drawn from one sample of a study of T cells expressing NK-cell markers. With the 5' RACE reads reprocessed, TCRdb shows one record per CDR3 protein and no DNA. Its table records 200,000 to 300,000 distinct CDR3 sequences. Sequenced: blood T cells: a sorted CD56 or NKG2C T cell subset, CD4+ or CD8+ T cells, or bulk PBMC T cells (not recorded which). Every receptor here comes from a man younger than 35 in good health. CDR3s include the opening cysteine and the closing phenylalanine or tryptophan.

v_call: TRBV7-3
j_call: TRBJ2-5
cdr3_aa: CASSKDRQETQYF

v_call: TRBV2
j_call: TRBJ1-3
cdr3_aa: CASRSPGQGRLSGNTIYF

v_call: TRBV5-1
j_call: TRBJ2-3
cdr3_aa: CASRPAGLVADTQYF

v_call: TRBV11-1
j_call: TRBJ2-1
cdr3_aa: CASSTFTGTSGRSYNEQFF

v_call: TRBV6-1
j_call: TRBJ1-1
cdr3_aa: CASSHLQGRTNTEAFF

v_call: TRBV4-2
j_call: TRBJ2-2
cdr3_aa: CASSDGTVNTGELFF

v_call: TRBV29-1
j_call: TRBJ2-2
cdr3_aa: CSATPGQGVAGELFF

v_call: TRBV4-3
j_call: TRBJ2-3
cdr3_aa: CASSQATGTDTQYF

v_call: TRBV6-1
j_call: TRBJ2-4
cdr3_aa: CASSEPRLAGSRNIQYF

v_call: TRBV5-1
j_call: TRBJ2-5
cdr3_aa: CASSRQNQETQYF

v_call: TRBV20-1
j_call: TRBJ2-1
cdr3_aa: CSAPSGSSYNEQFF

v_call: TRBV5-1
j_call: TRBJ2-3
cdr3_aa: CASSLGQGARDTQYF

v_call: TRBV5-1
j_call: TRBJ2-7
cdr3_aa: CASSLGLAGGTYEQYF

v_call: TRBV5-1
j_call: TRBJ2-3
cdr3_aa: CASSSPLQGRATQYF

v_call: TRBV13
j_call: TRBJ2-7
cdr3_aa: CASSLTGGFYEQYF

v_call: TRBV30
j_call: TRBJ1-4
cdr3_aa: CACSGRFEKLFF

v_call: TRBV11-2
j_call: TRBJ2-3
cdr3_aa: CASSPTWTVTDTQYF

v_call: TRBV7-8
j_call: TRBJ2-1
cdr3_aa: CASSFGKDYSVF

v_call: TRBV28
j_call: TRBJ1-5
cdr3_aa: CATESPGLDQPQHF

v_call: TRBV4-2
j_call: TRBJ1-5
cdr3_aa: CASSHPGQVLGPQHF

v_call: TRBV5-4
j_call: TRBJ1-1
cdr3_aa: CASSRRGVTEAFF

v_call: TRBV2
j_call: TRBJ2-5
cdr3_aa: CASRNRGPDYQETQYF

v_call: TRBV6-4
j_call: TRBJ2-1
cdr3_aa: CASSVGLAGYNEQFF

v_call: TRBV20-1
j_call: TRBJ1-1
cdr3_aa: CSATKGGMNTEAFF

v_call: TRBV10-3
j_call: TRBJ2-5
cdr3_aa: CAISEGPRGEQETQYF

v_call: TRBV24-1
j_call: TRBJ2-3
cdr3_aa: CATSDLTQPTDTQYF

v_call: TRBV7-9
j_call: TRBJ2-1
cdr3_aa: CASSSGRRREGDEQFF

v_call: TRBV29-1
j_call: TRBJ2-3
cdr3_aa: CSVAGTGFTDTQYF

v_call: TRBV5-6
j_call: TRBJ2-1
cdr3_aa: CASTPLGTSGNEQFF

v_call: TRBV7-2
j_call: TRBJ2-5
cdr3_aa: CASSLDGLYQETQYF

v_call: TRBV20-1
j_call: TRBJ2-3
cdr3_aa: CSARVPTSTDTQYF